This TCR beta chain came from a study of human T cells and chemical hapten exposure. In the study overall: All patients underwent weekly scalp dosing with diphenylcyclopropenone for the full approximately 25-week study. Study-wide results and limits: DPC sensitization did not alter TCRs above 1 in 1000 frequency.

Each CDR3 protein gets one entry after TCRdb re-called the RACE reads with MiXCR. There are approximately 90,000 distinct CDR3 sequences in the sample; roughly a tenth occur only once, and roughly 2.2% lies in the top ten. Time point noted: patch test 1, 2 weeks after DPC sensitization. Stated treatment: therapeutic diphenylcyclopropenone sensitization with weekly scalp DPC. As for this clonotype: What it binds is unknown.

The sequences come from whole blood, collected in connection with sensitization to the hapten diphenylcyclopropenone (DPC). The receptor was derived from a man aged 40-49 years with alopecia areata. Some clones in this sample may be carry-over from other donors' samples.

CDR3 protein: CASSWYRYCRYEQYV. CDR3 coding DNA: TGTGCCAGCAGCTGGTATAGATATTGCCGATACGAGCAGTACGTC. V usage is TRBV7-2 and J usage is TRBJ2-7; D is unresolved. CDR1 is SGHTA, CDR2 FQGNSA, per germline. The germline V and J ends were trimmed by 4 bases and 4 bases, with 17 bases remaining between them. This CDR3 is built from 15 residues.